This is a list of T cell receptor beta chains from one sample in a study of blood T cells in healthy people across ages. TCRdb passed the 5' RACE reads through MiXCR, listing each CDR3 protein once. The table shows 1.6 million or so distinct CDR3 sequences, with around 35% occurring only once. The sequenced material came from blood. The receptors shown here come from a woman aged 25 to 45 in good health. CDR3s include the opening cysteine and the closing phenylalanine or tryptophan. Fields, in order: V gene, clone size, J gene, D gene, CDR3 DNA, CDR3 protein. D genes are given only for firm matches. Rows give clone size only sometimes, using once, few, many, or a class for an expanded clone.

>TRBV14|.|TRBJ1-4|.
TGTGCCAGCAGCCAAGTAGGATCAACTAATGAAAAACTGTTTTTT
CASSQVGSTNEKLFF
>TRBV11-2|few|TRBJ2-3|TRBD2
TGTGCCAGCAGCCCGATCGGGCTAGCGGTGAATACGCAGTATTTT
CASSPIGLAVNTQYF
>TRBV20-1|few|TRBJ2-3|.
TGCAGTGCTCCCCCCTTGACAGACGCCCGCACAGATACGCAGTATTTT
CSAPPLTDARTDTQYF
>TRBV2|.|TRBJ1-2|TRBD1
TGTGCCCACGAGGGGGCATCCCCAAACTATGGCTACACCTTC
CAHEGASPNYGYTF
>TRBV4-1|few|TRBJ2-1|TRBD2
TGCGCCAGCAGCCAACCTCTAGCGGAGCCTGGGAATGAGCAGTTCTTC
CASSQPLAEPGNEQFF
>TRBV6-1|.|TRBJ2-5|TRBD2
TGTGCCAGCAGCCCACTGCCGGTTAGCGGGGGGCCGATCCCCCAAGAGACCCAGTACTTC
CASSPLPVSGGPIPQETQYF
>TRBV6-1|few|TRBJ2-5|.
TGTGCCAGCGCCTTTAGCTGGGAGACCCAGTACTTC
CASAFSWETQYF
>TRBV4-2|many|TRBJ1-2|.
TGTGCCAGCAGCCAAGACGTCGGGGGGCGCGGTCAATCTGGCTACACCTTC
CASSQDVGGRGQSGYTF
>TRBV7-8|.|TRBJ1-1|.
TGTGCCAGCAGCATACCCTGGGACGATGAAGCTTTCTTT
CASSIPWDDEAFF
>TRBV27|.|TRBJ2-7|TRBD1
TGTGCCAGCAGTATAACCGGGACAGGCGGCCACGAGCAGTACTTC
CASSITGTGGHEQYF
>TRBV29-1|.|TRBJ1-2|.
TGCAGCGTTGATAGCAGCCTCTATGGCTACACCTTC
CSVDSSLYGYTF
>TRBV14|.|TRBJ2-1|TRBD1
TGTGCCAGCAGCTACGGGACAGGGGCCTCGAGCTCCTACAATGAGCAGTTCTTC
CASSYGTGASSSYNEQFF
>TRBV2|few|TRBJ2-3|TRBD2
TGTGCCACGATAGCGGGAGATGGTGATACGCAGTATTTT
CATIAGDGDTQYF
>TRBV9|.|TRBJ2-5|.
TGTGCCAGCAGCGTAGGCACAAGCCCAGACATGAGAGAGACCCAGTACTTC
CASSVGTSPDMRETQYF
>TRBV27|.|TRBJ2-3|.
TGTGCCAGCAGTTTATCGAAGCTAGCCCAGATAACGCAGTATTTT
CASSLSKLAQITQYF
>TRBV5-1|few|TRBJ2-1|.
TGCGCCAGCAGCTTGGATTTAAGGGAAGGTGGGCAGTTCTTC
CASSLDLREGGQFF
>TRBV20-1|few|TRBJ2-1|TRBD2
TGCAGTGCCTTGAGGACTAGCGGCTACAATGAGCAGTTCTTC
CSALRTSGYNEQFF
>TRBV20-1|few|TRBJ2-3|TRBD2
TGCAGTGCTAGAGGCGGGATGGCTAGCGGGAGGTCAGATACGCAGTATTTT
CSARGGMASGRSDTQYF
>TRBV15|.|TRBJ1-4|.
TGTGCCACCAGCAGAGATCCTCAAAGAACTAATGAAAAACTGTTTTTT
CATSRDPQRTNEKLFF
>TRBV2|few|TRBJ2-7|TRBD2
TGTGCCAGCAGCGAACTAGCGGGAGGGCCGTACGAGCAGTACTTC
CASSELAGGPYEQYF
>TRBV10-3|.|TRBJ1-3|.
TGTGCCATCAGCCTCGGACCGAGCTCTGGAAACACCATATATTTT
CAISLGPSSGNTIYF
>TRBV27|.|TRBJ2-2|.
TGTGCCAGCAGTGAACTAGCTCCGAACACCGGGGAGCTGTTTTTT
CASSELAPNTGELFF
>TRBV9|.|TRBJ2-1|TRBD2
TGTGCCAGCCAGCGGGGGAATGAGCAGTTCTTC
CASQRGNEQFF
>TRBV29-1|few|TRBJ1-1|.
TGCAGCGTTCCACCTCAGGGAGGCACTGAAGCTTTCTTT
CSVPPQGGTEAFF